The 12 T cell receptor beta chains below all came from one sample that was sequenced in a study of tumour-infiltrating T cells in Burkitt lymphoma. The repertoire was sequenced with immunoSEQ multiplex PCR; TCRdb's copy has only in-frame clones and lacks some. Of around 6,700 clones detected, about a sixth appear once; the ten largest clones hold less than 4%. Material for sequencing was tumor tissue. Receptors were obtained from a human donor with diffuse large B-cell lymphoma.

The V gene is TRBV2, the J gene TRBJ1-5; 8 bases match TRBD1. The V gene's germline CDR1 is SNHLY and CDR2 FYNNEI. V lost 8 bases to trimming and J lost 4 bases; unmatched junction nucleotides: 13. The length of the CDR3 is 16 residues. CDR3 region: CASGSKVDRGNQPQHF. The CDR3 DNA is TGTGCCAGCGGGTCGAAAGTAGACAGGGGTAATCAGCCCCAGCATTTT.

The table lists this clone with a few counts. The chain combines TRBV9 with TRBJ1-1; D ambiguous. From germline, CDR1 is SGDLS and CDR2 YYNGEE. V lost 3 bases and J lost 0, with 3 bases in between. This CDR3 is 12 amino acids long. The CDR3 DNA follows: TGTGCCAGCAGCGAAATGAACACTGAAGCTTTCTTT. Its translation: CASSEMNTEAFF.

With regard to this clone: Relative to the germline gene, one junction end is altered; a read error may explain this. V and J are TRBV5-4 and TRBJ2-7, with D perhaps TRBD1 or TRBD2 (5 bases each). Germline values: CDR1 SGHNT, CDR2 YYREEE (reference sequence). This CDR3 region has 15 residues. The CDR3 sequence: CANSSGTEGTYEQYF. The CDR3 coding sequence is TGTGCCAACAGCTCGGGGACCGAAGGAACCTACGAGCAGTACTTC. The full variable domain, its missing parts supplied by reference TRBV5-4 and TRBJ2-7, is ETGVTQSPTHLIKTRGQQVTLRCSSQSGHNTVSWYQQALGQGPQFIFQYYREEENGRGNFPPRFSGLQFPNYSSELNVNALELDDSALYLCANSSGTEGTYEQYFGPGTRLTVT.

Notes on this clone: Other DNA sequences in the same sample also yield this CDR3. This chain uses TRBV7-9 with TRBJ2-5; D perhaps matches TRBD1 (5 bases). Trimming took off 2 bases at V and 4 bases at J, with 8 bases between the two ends. The CDR3 is made up of 13 amino acids. Germline V lookup: CDR1 SEHNR, CDR2 FQNEAQ (reference sequence). The CDR3 DNA follows: TGTGCCAGCAGCTTAAGGGGCGCAGAGACCCAGTACTTC. It yields the protein CASSLRGAETQYF.

This clone has more than one count but fewer than ten. V gene TRBV5-4 combines with J gene TRBJ2-5; 9 nucleotides match TRBD1. The CDR3 loop spans 15 amino acids. The germline CDR1 and CDR2 sequences are SGHNT and YYREEE (reference sequence). V trimming: 0 bases; J trimming: 5 bases; junction bases outside the gene matches: 5. In DNA, the CDR3 is TGTGCCAGCAGCTTGGAAGGACAGGGGAGGGAGACCCAGTACTTC. Its protein is CASSLEGQGRETQYF.

This chain connects TRBV5-1 to TRBJ2-7, with 11 bases lining up with TRBD1. The germline V gene encodes CDR1 SGHRS and CDR2 YFSETQ. The junction had 2 bases not matched to a gene; V was cut back by 4 bases and J by 2 bases. CDR3 length: 14 residues. For the CDR3, the DNA is TGCGCCAGCAGCCTGGGACAGGGGGCCTACGAGCAGTACTTC. The encoded protein is CASSLGQGAYEQYF.

The chain combines TRBV5-1 with TRBJ1-1; D possibly corresponds to TRBD1 (6 bases). With 4 bases removed from V and 0 bases from J, the gap between germline ends came to 13 bases. The CDR3 runs 15 residues. Germline lookup yields CDR1 SGHRS and CDR2 YFSETQ. The CDR3 DNA follows: TGCGCCAGCAGCCTACAGGGACGGATGAACACTGAAGCTTTCTTT. Its protein product is CASSLQGRMNTEAFF.

The table lists this clone with a few counts. The chain combines TRBV29-1 with TRBJ1-2; D is possibly TRBD1 (5 bases). This CDR3 contains 11 residues. Trimming took off 4 bases at V and 8 bases at J, with 11 bases between the two ends. Germline V gene sequence: CDR1 SQVTM, CDR2 ANQGSEA. The CDR3 DNA follows: TGCAGCGTTGTTTCGGGGCGCGGCTACACCTTC. Translation: CSVVSGRGYTF. Supplemented by reference TRBV29-1 and TRBJ1-2, the full variable domain reads SAVISQKPSRDICQRGTSLTIQCQVDSQVTMMFWYRQQPGQSLTLIATANQGSEATYESGFVIDKFPISRPNLTFSTLTVSNMSPEDSSIYLCSVVSGRGYTFGSGTRLTVV.

The chain uses TRBV7-9 and TRBJ2-1; TRBD2 aligns across 11 bases. The V segment lost 5 bases and the J segment 5 bases; nucleotides outside the gene matches: 2. This CDR3 region has 14 residues. The germline V gene encodes CDR1 SEHNR and CDR2 FQNEAQ (reference sequence). The CDR3, as DNA: TGTGCCAGCAGCGCGACTAGCGGGGACAATGAGCAGTTCTTC. It yields the protein CASSATSGDNEQFF.

The CDR3 sequence: CASSLARTGLAEKLFF. The CDR3 nucleotides read TGTGCCAGCAGCTTAGCCCGGACAGGGCTGGCTGAAAAACTGTTTTTT. The J gene is TRBJ1-4, the V gene TRBV7-8; 8 positions match TRBD1. The CDR3 is 16 amino acids. Germline CDR1 reads SGHVS; CDR2 reads FQNEAQ. Germline trimming cut 0 bases from V and 7 bases from J; bases unmatched to any gene: 7.

The rearrangement uses TRBV19 and TRBJ1-1; 8 nucleotides agree with TRBD1. In germline, CDR1 is LNHDA, CDR2 SQIVND (reference sequence). CDR3 length equals 13 residues. J gave up 5 bases and V 6 bases, and 5 bases lay outside the gene matches. CDR3 amino acids: CASSTHRGTEAFF. CDR3 sequence (DNA): TGTGCCAGTAGCACCCACAGGGGGACTGAAGCTTTCTTT.

Only a few counts were recorded for this clone. V gene TRBV7-2 combines with J gene TRBJ2-5, with 7 positions matching TRBD1. CDR1 is SGHTA, CDR2 FQGNSA, per germline. After removal of 4 bases from V and 1 base from J, the junction contained 3 bases not matched to a gene. The CDR3 is made up of 14 amino acids. CDR3 sequence: CASSSTGPQETQYF. The DNA of the CDR3 is TGTGCCAGCAGCTCGACAGGGCCCCAAGAGACCCAGTACTTC.